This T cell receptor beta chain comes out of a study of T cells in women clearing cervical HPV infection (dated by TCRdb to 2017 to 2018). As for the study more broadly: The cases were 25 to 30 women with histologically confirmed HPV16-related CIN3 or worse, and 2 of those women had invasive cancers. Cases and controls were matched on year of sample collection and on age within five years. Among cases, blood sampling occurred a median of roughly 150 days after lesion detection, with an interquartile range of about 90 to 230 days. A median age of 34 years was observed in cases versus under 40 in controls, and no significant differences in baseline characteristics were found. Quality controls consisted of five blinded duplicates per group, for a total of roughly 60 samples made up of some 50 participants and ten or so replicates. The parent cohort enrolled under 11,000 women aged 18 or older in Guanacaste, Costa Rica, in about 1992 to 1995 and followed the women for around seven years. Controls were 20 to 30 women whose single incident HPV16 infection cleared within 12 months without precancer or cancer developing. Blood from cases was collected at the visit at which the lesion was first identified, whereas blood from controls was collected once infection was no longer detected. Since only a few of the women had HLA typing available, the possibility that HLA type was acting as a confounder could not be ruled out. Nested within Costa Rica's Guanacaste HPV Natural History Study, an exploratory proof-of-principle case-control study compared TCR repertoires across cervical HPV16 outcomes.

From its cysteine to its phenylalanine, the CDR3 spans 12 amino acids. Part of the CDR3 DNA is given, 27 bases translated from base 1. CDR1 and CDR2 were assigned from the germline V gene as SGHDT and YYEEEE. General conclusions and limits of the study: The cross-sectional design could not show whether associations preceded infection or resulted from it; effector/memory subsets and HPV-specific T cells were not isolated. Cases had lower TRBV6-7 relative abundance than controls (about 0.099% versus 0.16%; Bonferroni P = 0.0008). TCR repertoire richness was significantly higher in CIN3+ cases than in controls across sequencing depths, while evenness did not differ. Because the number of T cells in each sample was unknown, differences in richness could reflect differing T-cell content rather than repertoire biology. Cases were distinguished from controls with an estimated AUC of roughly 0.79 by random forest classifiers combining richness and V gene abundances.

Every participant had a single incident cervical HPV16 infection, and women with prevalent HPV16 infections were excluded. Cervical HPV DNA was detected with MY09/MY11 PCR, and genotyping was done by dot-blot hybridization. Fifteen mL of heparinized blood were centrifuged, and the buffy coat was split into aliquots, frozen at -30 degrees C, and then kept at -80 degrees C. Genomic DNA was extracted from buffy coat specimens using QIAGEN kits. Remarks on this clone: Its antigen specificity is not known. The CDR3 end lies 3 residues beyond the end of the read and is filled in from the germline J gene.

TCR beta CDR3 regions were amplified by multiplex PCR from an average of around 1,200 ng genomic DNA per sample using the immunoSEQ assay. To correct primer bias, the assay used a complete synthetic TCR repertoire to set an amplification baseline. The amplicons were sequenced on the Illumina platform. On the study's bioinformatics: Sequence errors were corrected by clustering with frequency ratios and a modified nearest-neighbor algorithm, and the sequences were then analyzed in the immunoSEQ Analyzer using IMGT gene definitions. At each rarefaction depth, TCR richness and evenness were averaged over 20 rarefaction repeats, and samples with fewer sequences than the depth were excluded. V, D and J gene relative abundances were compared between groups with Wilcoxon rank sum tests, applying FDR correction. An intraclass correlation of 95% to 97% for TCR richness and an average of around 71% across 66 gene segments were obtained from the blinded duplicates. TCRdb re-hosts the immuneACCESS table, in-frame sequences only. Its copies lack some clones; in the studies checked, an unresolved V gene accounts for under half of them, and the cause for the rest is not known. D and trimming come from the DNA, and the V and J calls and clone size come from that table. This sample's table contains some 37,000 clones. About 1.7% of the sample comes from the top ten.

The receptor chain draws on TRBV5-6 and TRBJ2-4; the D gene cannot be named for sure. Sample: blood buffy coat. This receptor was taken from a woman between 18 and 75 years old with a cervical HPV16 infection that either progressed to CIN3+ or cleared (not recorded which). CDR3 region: CASSLADGPQYF. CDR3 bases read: TGTGCCAGCAGCTTGGCTGATGGGCCT.